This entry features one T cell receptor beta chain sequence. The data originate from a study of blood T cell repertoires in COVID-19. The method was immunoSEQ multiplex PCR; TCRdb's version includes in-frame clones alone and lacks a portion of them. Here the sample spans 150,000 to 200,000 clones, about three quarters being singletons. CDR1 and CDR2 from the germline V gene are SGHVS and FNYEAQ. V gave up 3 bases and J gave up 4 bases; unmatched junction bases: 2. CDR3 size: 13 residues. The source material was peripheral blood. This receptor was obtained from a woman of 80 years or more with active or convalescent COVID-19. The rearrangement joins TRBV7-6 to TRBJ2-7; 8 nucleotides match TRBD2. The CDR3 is CASSFAGGYEQYF. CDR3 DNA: TGTGCCAGCAGCTTTGCGGGGGGTTACGAGCAGTACTTC.